A selection of T cell receptor beta chains follows, all from one sample in a study of cytomegalovirus exposure and HLA in healthy donors. Assay: immunoSEQ multiplex PCR; the TCRdb copy retains only in-frame clones and omits some. The sample contains 150,000 to 160,000 clones, 70% to 90% of which appear only once. Sequencing was done on a sample of PBMCs. These receptors were taken from a human donor in good health. CDR3s include the opening cysteine and the closing phenylalanine or tryptophan. Fields, in order: clone size, J gene, V gene, D gene, CDR3 DNA, CDR3 protein. The D gene is left open where the match is weak. For some rows the clone size is stated as once, few or many, or as a class when expanded; others skip it.

>few|TRBJ2-7|TRBV5-1|TRBD1
TGCGCCAGCAGCTCACCGGGACAGTACGAGCAGTACTTC
CASSSPGQYEQYF
>-|TRBJ2-2|TRBV6-5|TRBD1
TGTGCCAGCAGGAGACAGGGGGCACACACCGGGGAGCTGTTTTTT
CASRRQGAHTGELFF
>-|TRBJ2-2|TRBV4-1|-
TGCGCCAGCAGCCAAGATCAGGGAACAAACACCGGGGAGCTGTTTTTT
CASSQDQGTNTGELFF
>-|TRBJ2-7|TRBV4-1|-
TGCGCCAGCAGCTTGGGAGAGGGAGTTCGGCATGACGAGCAGTACTTC
CASSLGEGVRHDEQYF
>-|TRBJ2-1|TRBV28|-
TGTGCCAGCAGTTTTCCCCTCGTGAGTTACAATGAGCAGTTCTTC
CASSFPLVSYNEQFF
>-|TRBJ1-1|TRBV27|-
TGTGCCAGCAGTTCCGGTTTGAGGGTAGGCACTGAAGCTTTCTTT
CASSSGLRVGTEAFF
>-|TRBJ2-2|TRBV2|TRBD1
TGTGCCAGCTCAACCCCAACAGGGGAGAACACCGGGGAGCTGTTTTTT
CASSTPTGENTGELFF
>-|TRBJ1-1|TRBV9|-
TGTGCCAGCAGCGCGAGGGTGAACACTGAAGCTTTCTTT
CASSARVNTEAFF
>once|TRBJ1-1|TRBV4-1|TRBD1
TGCGCCAGCAGCCATTTCGGACAGGGAAACACTGAAGCTTTCTTT
CASSHFGQGNTEAFF
>-|TRBJ1-2|TRBV7-9|-
TGTGCCAGCAGTTGGGCTTTGAAATATGGCTACACCTTC
CASSWALKYGYTF
>-|TRBJ1-1|TRBV4-1|-
TGCGCCAGCAGCCAAGGACAGCTCAACACTGAAGCTTTCTTT
CASSQGQLNTEAFF
>-|TRBJ1-5|TRBV11-2|-
TGTGCCAGCAGCTCGGACAGTGTCTATCAGCCCCAGCATTTT
CASSSDSVYQPQHF
>-|TRBJ1-5|TRBV19|-
TGTGCCAGTAGTATAACGGGAGCGACGGTAGGAAATCAGCCCCAGCATTTT
CASSITGATVGNQPQHF
>-|TRBJ1-1|TRBV7-2|-
TGTGCCAGCAGCTTAGCCCCGGGAGCGAACACTGAAGCTTTCTTT
CASSLAPGANTEAFF
>-|TRBJ2-5|TRBV2|-
TGTGCCAGCAGTCGGGAGACCCAGTACTTC
CASSRETQYF
>-|TRBJ1-1|TRBV5-4|-
TGTGCCAGCAGCCGATCTAGTGAACATTTTGACGCTTTCTTT
CASSRSSEHFDAFF
>-|TRBJ2-7|TRBV5-5|TRBD2
TGTGCCAGCAGCGCCACTGGCGGGAGGGATTTCGGCGACGAGCAGTACTTC
CASSATGGRDFGDEQYF
>-|TRBJ1-1|TRBV5-4|-
TGTGCCAGCAGCTTGGGGTATATGGTTACTGGTGATGAAGCTTTCTTT
CASSLGYMVTGDEAFF
>-|TRBJ2-3|TRBV6-1|-
TGTGCCAGCAGTGATCGGGGGAGGACAGATACGCAGTATTTT
CASSDRGRTDTQYF
>-|TRBJ1-2|TRBV28|TRBD1
TGTGCCAGCAGGTCGACAGGGGAGTTGGGTTATGGCTACACCTTC
CASRSTGELGYGYTF
>-|TRBJ2-2|TRBV4-1|-
TGCGCCAGCAGCCATGCTGGGCTAACCGGGGAGCTGTTTTTT
CASSHAGLTGELFF
>-|TRBJ1-2|TRBV11-2|TRBD1
TGTGCCAGCAGCCAGGACAGGACCTATGGCTACACCTTC
CASSQDRTYGYTF
>-|TRBJ2-7|TRBV5-6|TRBD1
TGTGCCAGCAGCTTTCTCGGGACAGGGGGCTCCTACGAGCAGTACTTC
CASSFLGTGGSYEQYF
>-|TRBJ1-1|TRBV29-1|TRBD1
TGCAGCGTTGAGAGGGACAGGGGATTCACTGAAGCTTTCTTT
CSVERDRGFTEAFF
>-|TRBJ2-1|TRBV27|-
TGTGCCAGCATTAGGGCAGGGGAAAACAATGAGCAGTTCTTC
CASIRAGENNEQFF
>-|TRBJ1-4|TRBV6-1|TRBD1
TGTGCCAGCAGCGCAGCCCGGGACAGGGGTGAAAAACTGTTTTTT
CASSAARDRGEKLFF
>-|TRBJ2-5|TRBV2|-
TGTGCCAGCAGTGAAGGGGTCTATAGCGCGCACCAAGAGACCCAGTACTTC
CASSEGVYSAHQETQYF
>-|TRBJ1-5|TRBV28|-
TGTGCCAGCAAAGACAGGCAAAGGGGCAATCAGCCCCAGCATTTT
CASKDRQRGNQPQHF
>few|TRBJ1-5|TRBV6-5|-
TGTGCCAGCAGCCCACAGGGAAATCAGCCCCAGCATTTT
CASSPQGNQPQHF
>-|TRBJ1-2|TRBV7-2|-
TGTGCCAGCAGCGAAAACGGTGGCTACACCTTC
CASSENGGYTF
>once|TRBJ2-2|TRBV27|TRBD2
TGTGCCAGCAGTTTGAGTATCGGACTAGCGGGCACCGGGGAGCTGTTTTTT
CASSLSIGLAGTGELFF
>-|TRBJ2-1|TRBV9|-
TGTGCCAGCAGCGTAGACGGGAGTGGGTACAATGAGCAGTTCTTC
CASSVDGSGYNEQFF
>-|TRBJ1-1|TRBV29-1|-
TGCAGCGTTAACAGGGACCTGAACACTGAAGCTTTCTTT
CSVNRDLNTEAFF
>-|TRBJ2-3|TRBV7-3|-
TGTGCCAGCAGCTTAATGTCGCAGGGAACCACAGATACGCAGTATTTT
CASSLMSQGTTDTQYF
>-|TRBJ1-5|TRBV2|TRBD1
TGTGCCAGCAGTCCCGGGACAGGGGTGGGCAATCAGCCCCAGCATTTT
CASSPGTGVGNQPQHF
>-|TRBJ1-2|TRBV28|TRBD1
TGTGCCAGCAGTGGCCGACAGGGGAGGCCAGGGGGCTACACCTTC
CASSGRQGRPGGYTF
>-|TRBJ1-5|TRBV27|TRBD1
TGTGCCAGCAGTGCAGGGGGGAAGCCCCAGCATTTT
CASSAGGKPQHF
>-|TRBJ1-5|TRBV6-5|-
TGTGCCAGCAGACGGGGAAAGGTCCCAAATCAGCCCCAGCATTTT
CASRRGKVPNQPQHF
>-|TRBJ2-3|TRBV11-3|TRBD1
TGTGCCAGCAGCTTAGGAGGTGGGCCAGGGGGAGATACGCAGTATTTT
CASSLGGGPGGDTQYF
>-|TRBJ1-4|TRBV15|TRBD1
TGTGCCACCAGCAGAGTTGAGACAGGGGGTGAAAAACTGTTTTTT
CATSRVETGGEKLFF
>-|TRBJ2-3|TRBV27|TRBD2
TGTGCCAGCAGTCTTACGCGGGAGGCCTCGAGAGACACGCAGTATTTT
CASSLTREASRDTQYF
>-|TRBJ2-7|TRBV19|-
TGTGCCAGTAGTCGGACAGAAGGGTACGAGCAGTACTTC
CASSRTEGYEQYF
>-|TRBJ1-2|TRBV7-9|TRBD1
TGTGCCAGCAGCCCCGGACAGGGGGGCTACACCTTC
CASSPGQGGYTF
>-|TRBJ1-1|TRBV15|-
TGTGCCACCAGCAGGTACAGGGTTGGCACTGAAGCTTTCTTT
CATSRYRVGTEAFF
>-|TRBJ2-1|TRBV27|-
TGTGCCAGCAGCCCTCGGGTTCTCGCCTACAATGAGCAGTTCTTC
CASSPRVLAYNEQFF
>few|TRBJ2-4|TRBV11-2|-
TGTGCCAGCAGCCTGAGGTCCCAAGGGGTGGGGAACATTCAGTACTTC
CASSLRSQGVGNIQYF
>-|TRBJ1-6|TRBV9|-
TGTGCCAGCAGCGAGACAGATAACTATAATTCACCCCTCCACTTT
CASSETDNYNSPLHF
>-|TRBJ2-7|TRBV29-1|-
TGCAGCGTTGAAGATCCGACAGACAGCTCCTACGAGCAGTACTTC
CSVEDPTDSSYEQYF
>-|TRBJ1-2|TRBV10-3|TRBD1
TGTGCCATCAGGAGGACAGGGGGATTCTATGGCTACACCTTC
CAIRRTGGFYGYTF
>-|TRBJ2-5|TRBV5-1|TRBD2
TGCGCCAGCAGCTTGTTAGGAAACGGGGGGGCCGAGACCCAGTACTTC
CASSLLGNGGAETQYF
>-|TRBJ1-1|TRBV27|-
TGTGCCAGCAGTTCCATTTACAGGGCAGGGACTGAAGCTTTCTTT
CASSSIYRAGTEAFF
>-|TRBJ2-1|TRBV2|TRBD1
TGTGCCACCAACAGGGGAAATGAGCAGTTCTTC
CATNRGNEQFF
>-|TRBJ2-7|TRBV4-3|-
TGCGCCAGCAGCCAAGACTGGGGCCTCGAGCAGTACTTC
CASSQDWGLEQYF